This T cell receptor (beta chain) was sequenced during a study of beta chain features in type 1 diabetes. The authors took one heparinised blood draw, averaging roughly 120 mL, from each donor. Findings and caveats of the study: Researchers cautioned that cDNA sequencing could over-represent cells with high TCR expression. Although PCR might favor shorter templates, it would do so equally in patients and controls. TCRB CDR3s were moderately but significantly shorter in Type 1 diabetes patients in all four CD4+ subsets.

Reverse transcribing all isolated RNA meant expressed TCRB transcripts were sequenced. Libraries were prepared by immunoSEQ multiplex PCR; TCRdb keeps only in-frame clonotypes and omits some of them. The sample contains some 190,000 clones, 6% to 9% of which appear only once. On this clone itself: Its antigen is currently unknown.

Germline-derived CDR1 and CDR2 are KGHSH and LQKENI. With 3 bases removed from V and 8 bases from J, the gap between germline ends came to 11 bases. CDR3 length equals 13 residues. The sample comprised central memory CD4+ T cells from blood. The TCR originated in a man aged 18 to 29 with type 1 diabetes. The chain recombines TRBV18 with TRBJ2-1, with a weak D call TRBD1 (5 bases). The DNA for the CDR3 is TGTGCCAGCTCACCTTCAAAAGGGGATGAGCAGTTCTTC. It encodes CASSPSKGDEQFF.